These 10 T cell receptor beta chains share one sample of origin, sequenced in a study of intratumoral heterogeneity in liver cancer. The table came from immunoSEQ multiplex PCR; TCRdb's copy has only in-frame clones and leaves some out. Of several thousand clones in the sample, 60% to 85% are singletons; the top ten hold approximately 39%. The hepatocellular carcinoma nodule was sampled at distinct, geographically separated regions. The material sequenced was tumor tissue, taken before any cancer treatment. These receptors all stem from an older woman with hepatocellular carcinoma.

The rearrangement links TRBV5-4 to TRBJ2-3; 9 bases map to TRBD2. V lost 1 base to trimming and J lost 4 bases; unmatched junction nucleotides: 4. Germline CDR1 SGHNT, CDR2 YYREEE (reference sequence). This CDR3 is 15 amino acids long. CDR3 sequence reads: CASSLRAGGSDTQYF. The CDR3 nucleotides are TGTGCCAGCAGCTTGAGAGCGGGAGGTTCAGATACGCAGTATTTT.

The chain employs TRBV19 and TRBJ1-2; D may be TRBD1 (5 bases). The CDR3 loop spans 15 amino acids. V lost 1 base to trimming and J lost 2 bases, with 11 bases between them. Germline V gene lookup returns CDR1 LNHDA and CDR2 SQIVND (reference sequence). This chain's CDR3 is CASSIGGDWNYGYTF. In DNA form, the CDR3 reads TGTGCCAGTAGTATAGGAGGGGACTGGAACTATGGCTACACCTTC.

This chain uses TRBV27 with TRBJ1-5; D not resolved. Trimming shortened V by 2 bases and J by 0 bases, and 8 bases separated the two germline ends. Germline CDR1 and CDR2: MNHEY and SMNVEV (reference sequence). The CDR3 is 15 amino acids. CDR3 region: CASSLTGNSNQPQHF. The CDR3 region has the DNA TGTGCCAGCAGTTTAACGGGGAATAGCAATCAGCCCCAGCATTTT.

This clone has only one observation. The chain is built from TRBV7-9 and TRBJ2-2; D possibly uses TRBD1 or TRBD2 (5 bases each). CDR1 and CDR2 (germline): SEHNR, FQNEAQ (reference sequence). The CDR3 length is 16 residues. V shed 5 bases and J shed 0 bases, with 13 bases lying between them. This CDR3 is CASSELGRTNTGELFF. Written as DNA, the CDR3 is TGTGCCAGCAGCGAATTGGGACGGACGAACACCGGGGAGCTGTTTTTT.

The V and J genes are TRBV7-9 and TRBJ2-1; 8 positions agree with TRBD2. The trim removed 2 bases at V and 4 bases at J, leaving 13 bases unmatched. CDR3 length: 18 amino acids. The germline CDR1 and CDR2 sequences are SEHNR and FQNEAQ (reference sequence). The DNA for the CDR3 is TGTGCCAGCAGCTTAAAAGGGTCCTGGCTAGCGGGTTACAATGAGCAGTTCTTC. This sequence encodes CASSLKGSWLAGYNEQFF.

This chain uses TRBV5-3 with TRBJ1-2; no clear D. TRBV5-3 is placed among ORFs of uncertain function. The CDR3 totals 15 residues. V lost 4 bases to trimming and J lost 4 bases, with 17 bases between them. The CDR3 nucleotides read TGTGCCAGAAGCCCACTGGTCGGATCTGCCTATGGCTACACCTTC. It encodes CARSPLVGSAYGYTF.

This clone has only a few counts. The chain couples TRBV5-1 to TRBJ1-1; D remains unclear. Germline CDR1 and CDR2: SGHRS and YFSETQ. CDR3 size: 15 residues. Trimming left V 0 bases short and J 0 bases short, with 9 bases between. The CDR3 region is CASSLGGSLNTEAFF. CDR3 nucleotides: TGCGCCAGCAGCTTGGGGGGTTCCCTGAACACTGAAGCTTTCTTT.

V usage is TRBV14 and J usage is TRBJ2-7, with no clear D. The germline V and J ends were trimmed by 0 bases and 9 bases, with 0 bases remaining between them. Germline-derived CDR1 and CDR2 are SGHDN and FVKESK. There are 9 residues in the CDR3. The CDR3 bases are TGTGCCAGCAGCCAAGAGCAGTACTTC. Encoded protein: CASSQEQYF.

The CDR3, as DNA: TGTGCCAGCAGCGGCAATCAGGGACTCACCGGGGAGCTGTTTTTT. Translation: CASSGNQGLTGELFF. The chain couples TRBV5-5 to TRBJ2-2; perhaps TRBD2 as D (6 bases). Between the trimmed V and J ends, which lost 4 bases and 4 bases, there was a span of 14 bases. The V gene's germline CDR1 is SGHKS and CDR2 YYEKEE (reference sequence). The CDR3 is 15 amino acids. Together with reference TRBV5-5 and TRBJ2-2, the CDR3 gives the full variable domain: DAGVTQSPTHLIKTRGQQVTLRCSPISGHKSVSWYQQVLGQGPQFIFQYYEKEERGRGNFPDRFSARQFPNYSSELNVNALLLGDSALYLCASSGNQGLTGELFFGEGSRLTVL.

J is TRBJ2-1 and V is TRBV10-3; a possible D gene is TRBD1 (6 bases). CDR1 is ENHRY and CDR2 is SYGVKD in the germline V gene. The CDR3 runs to 16 residues. V gave up 0 bases and J gave up 2 bases, with 11 bases separating them. CDR3 coding DNA: TGTGCCATCAGTGAGTCGTCAGGACAGCCCTACAATGAGCAGTTCTTC. Its translation: CAISESSGQPYNEQFF.